The next 30 T cell receptor beta chains were all read from a single sample in a study of vaccination effects on CD4 cells after COVID-19. The antigens these receptors bind are not known. Isolation of CD4+ T cells took place after around 10 days of culture. Produced via immunoSEQ multiplex PCR; TCRdb's table is partial and in-frame only. This sample yields about 46,000 clones, of which around four fifths are seen a single time; around 8.9% belongs to the top ten. The source was CD4+ T cells from PBMCs cultured without peptide, collected before COVID-19 vaccination. The receptors shown here come from a human donor who had a prior SARS-CoV-2 infection.

The V and J genes are TRBV6-1 and TRBJ1-1, with a tentative D call TRBD1 (6 bases). In germline, CDR1 is MNHNS, CDR2 SASEGT. The CDR3 is 13 amino acids. V lost 3 bases, J lost 5 bases, and 10 bases lay in between. The CDR3 sequence: CASSDRGGTEAFF. The CDR3 DNA is TGTGCCAGCAGTGACAGGGGTGGTACTGAAGCTTTCTTT.

The chain joins TRBV4-2 to TRBJ2-5; 16 bases are a match to TRBD2. Trimming at V came to 1 base and at J to 5 bases, leaving 19 bases not matched to a gene. Germline V gene sequence: CDR1 LGHNA, CDR2 YNFKEQ. This CDR3 has 22 amino acids. CDR3 sequence (DNA): TGTGCCAGCAGCCAAGTTTCGGCGCAGGCGGGACTAGCGGGAGGGGAGGGGGAGACCCAGTACTTC. Residues: CASSQVSAQAGLAGGEGETQYF.

V gene TRBV29-1 combines with J gene TRBJ2-7, with D tentatively TRBD1 (5 bases). The V gene's germline CDR1 is SQVTM and CDR2 ANQGSEA. The V gene lost 4 bases and the J gene lost 3 bases, with 7 bases spanning the gap. The CDR3 is 11 residues long. CDR3 loop: CSVGQSYEQYF. Written as DNA, the CDR3 is TGCAGCGTTGGACAGAGCTACGAGCAGTACTTC.

V usage is TRBV4-1 and J usage is TRBJ1-4, with D maybe TRBD1 (5 bases). V was cut by 1 base and J by 7 bases, with 16 bases left in between. The germline CDR1 and CDR2 sequences are MGHRA and YSYEKL. CDR3 length: 16 amino acids. CDR3 in DNA: TGCGCCAGCAGCCAAGGGGACGAAGGTCGCGGTGAAAAACTGTTTTTT. This translates into CASSQGDEGRGEKLFF.

This chain uses TRBV5-4 with TRBJ1-2; no clear D gene. Germline lookup yields CDR1 SGHNT and CDR2 YYREEE (reference sequence). The ends were cut back, 0 bases at V and 6 bases at J, with 6 bases in the middle. This CDR3 has 12 residues. CDR3 loop: CASSLGFDGYTF. The CDR3 nucleotides read TGTGCCAGCAGCTTGGGTTTTGATGGCTACACCTTC.

The chain is built from TRBV6-5 and TRBJ2-7, with D perhaps being TRBD1 or TRBD2 (5 bases each). This CDR3 spans 16 amino acids. The germline V gene has CDR1 MNHEY and CDR2 SVGAGI. V shed 0 bases and J shed 1 base, with 13 bases lying between them. This CDR3 is CASSYSRGTASYEQYF. DNA for the CDR3: TGTGCCAGCAGTTACTCGAGAGGGACCGCTTCCTACGAGCAGTACTTC.

V is TRBV7-2 and J is TRBJ2-5; TRBD2 is a possible D gene (6 bases). CDR1 and CDR2 from the germline V gene are SGHTA and FQGNSA. The CDR3 consists of 14 residues. V lost 3 bases to trimming and J lost 5 bases, with 13 bases between them. Written as DNA, the CDR3 is TGTGCCAGCAGCTTCACCCGGGAGAAGGAGACCCAGTACTTC. The encoded protein is CASSFTREKETQYF.

The V gene is TRBV11-1, the J gene TRBJ2-5, with 9 nucleotides matching TRBD1. CDR1 and CDR2 from the germline V gene are SGHAT and FQDESV (reference sequence). The V and J ends lost 5 bases and 5 bases, in that order; junction bases with no gene match: 12. The CDR3 runs 16 residues. The CDR3 sequence: CASSQIPGQGRETQYF. CDR3 coding DNA: TGTGCCAGCAGCCAAATCCCGGGACAGGGAAGGGAGACCCAGTACTTC.

The chain uses TRBV5-4 and TRBJ1-1; TRBD1 matches 8 bases. V shed 4 bases, J shed 1 base, and the junction held 9 bases outside the gene matches. CDR1 and CDR2 (germline): SGHNT, YYREEE (reference sequence). CDR3 size: 16 residues. The CDR3 coding sequence is TGTGCCAGCAGCCGCGGGACAGGTGGAGGGAACACTGAAGCTTTCTTT. It yields the protein CASSRGTGGGNTEAFF.

This chain uses TRBV27 with TRBJ1-6, with a tentative D call TRBD1 (6 bases). CDR1 is MNHEY and CDR2 is SMNVEV in the germline V gene (reference sequence). Trimming cost V 8 bases and J 9 bases, with 20 bases left between them. The CDR3 runs 15 residues. As DNA, the CDR3 is TGTGCCAGCCGTCCAACCAACAGGGATACTTCACCCCTCCACTTT. It translates to CASRPTNRDTSPLHF.

The chain carries TRBV11-3 and TRBJ2-7, with TRBD2 matching 14 bases. Unmatched junction bases numbered 6, after V lost 1 base and J lost 7 bases. Germline assignment: CDR1 SGHNT and CDR2 YENEEA. The CDR3 has 16 amino acids. Here the CDR3 DNA reads TGTGCCAGCAGCTTAGCCGGACTAGCGGGAGGAGGAGAGCAGTACTTC. Protein product: CASSLAGLAGGGEQYF.

Only a few counts were recorded for this clone. The J gene is TRBJ2-7, the V gene TRBV3-1 (or the pseudogene TRBV3-2); no firm D call. Trimming cost V 3 bases and J 4 bases, with 16 bases left between them. This CDR3 spans 15 amino acids. CDR1 and CDR2 (germline): LGHDT, YNNKEL (reference sequence). The DNA for the CDR3 is TGTGCCAGCAGCCAGTGGGGTTCTCTTCTATACGAGCAGTACTTC. The encoded protein is CASSQWGSLLYEQYF.

V and J are TRBV30 and TRBJ1-2; possibly TRBD1 for D (6 bases). Germline CDR1 is GTSNPN and CDR2 is SVGIG (reference sequence). This CDR3 is built from 14 residues. The ends were cut back, 2 bases at V and 11 bases at J, with 21 bases in the middle. The CDR3 DNA follows: TGTGCCTGGAGTTCAGGGGCTCGCAGGCTCAGTTACACCTTC. It yields the protein CAWSSGARRLSYTF.

This clone was observed a handful of times. The V and J genes are TRBV7-8 and TRBJ2-3; D gene unclear. Germline loops: CDR1 SGHVS, CDR2 FQNEAQ. This CDR3 contains 13 residues. V lost 3 bases and J lost 3, with 7 bases in between. CDR3 sequence (DNA): TGTGCCAGCAGCTTTTTGTCTACAGATACGCAGTATTTT. As protein: CASSFLSTDTQYF. Supplemented by reference TRBV7-8 and TRBJ2-3, the full variable domain reads GAGVSQSPRYKVAKRGQDVALRCDPISGHVSLFWYQQALGQGPEFLTYFQNEAQLDKSGLPSDRFFAERPEGSVSTLKIQRTQQEDSAVYLCASSFLSTDTQYFGPGTRLTVL.

J is TRBJ1-5 and V is TRBV2, with D unresolved. V shed 6 bases and J shed 4 bases, with 7 bases lying between them. The CDR3 contains 12 residues. Germline V gives CDR1 SNHLY, CDR2 FYNNEI. CDR3 DNA sequence: TGTGCCAGCAGGGCCGATAATCAGCCCCAGCATTTT. Residues: CASRADNQPQHF.

V gene TRBV19 combines with J gene TRBJ2-5, with D uncertain. The CDR3 has 14 residues. With 2 bases removed from V and 4 bases from J, the gap between germline ends came to 11 bases. Per germline, CDR1 LNHDA and CDR2 SQIVND (reference sequence). The CDR3 nucleotides are TGTGCCAGTAGTATACGGCCCCCGGGAGAGACCCAGTACTTC. It specifies CASSIRPPGETQYF. Supplemented by reference TRBV19 and TRBJ2-5, the full variable domain reads DGGITQSPKYLFRKEGQNVTLSCEQNLNHDAMYWYRQDPGQGLRLIYYSQIVNDFQKGDIAEGYSVSREKKESFPLTVTSAQKNPTAFYLCASSIRPPGETQYFGPGTRLLVL.

The V call is TRBV6-4, the J call TRBJ1-5; D possibly corresponds to TRBD1 (6 bases). The V gene's germline CDR1 is MRHNA and CDR2 SNTAGT. CDR3 length: 14 residues. The V end lost 4 bases, the J end lost 5 bases, and 12 bases lay between the germline ends. The CDR3 protein is CASSGVGGYQPQHF. The CDR3 nucleotides read TGTGCCAGCAGTGGAGTAGGGGGGTATCAGCCCCAGCATTTT.

J is TRBJ1-6 and V is TRBV7-2, with 9 positions matching TRBD1. The germline gives CDR1 SGHTA, CDR2 FQGNSA. The CDR3 has 14 residues. The J segment lost 10 bases and the V segment lost 6 bases, leaving 7 bases of the junction unmatched. The CDR3 DNA reads as TGTGCCAGCAGGGGGACAGGGTCGATGTCACCCCTCCACTTT. Translation: CASRGTGSMSPLHF.

V usage is TRBV29-1 and J usage is TRBJ2-2, with TRBD2 as a possible D gene (5 bases). This CDR3 spans 14 amino acids. V gave up 5 bases and J gave up 4 bases, with 14 bases separating them. Germline V lookup: CDR1 SQVTM, CDR2 ANQGSEA. This chain's CDR3 is CSVREPGFTGELFF. The CDR3 DNA reads as TGCAGCGTTAGGGAGCCCGGGTTCACCGGGGAGCTGTTTTTT.

This chain links TRBV5-1 with TRBJ1-5, with 9 nucleotides matching TRBD1. CDR3 size: 16 residues. CDR1 is SGHRS, CDR2 YFSETQ, per germline. J was trimmed by 1 base and V by 4 bases; bases with no gene match: 6. CDR3 bases: TGCGCCAGCAGCCCGGGACAGGGAGGGAGCAATCAGCCCCAGCATTTT. Translation gives CASSPGQGGSNQPQHF.

The chain recombines TRBV7-2 with TRBJ1-3; no firm D call. The CDR3 totals 15 residues. V was clipped by 3 bases and J by 0 bases, with 9 bases between them. Germline CDR1 SGHTA, CDR2 FQGNSA. The CDR3 loop is CASSLEPHSGNTIYF. DNA of the CDR3: TGTGCCAGCAGCTTGGAACCCCACTCTGGAAACACCATATATTTT. Supplemented by reference TRBV7-2 and TRBJ1-3, the full variable domain reads GAGVSQSPSNKVTEKGKDVELRCDPISGHTALYWYRQSLGQGLEFLIYFQGNSAPDKSGLPSDRFSAERTGGSVSTLTIQRTQQEDSAVYLCASSLEPHSGNTIYFGEGSWLTVV.

The V gene is TRBV18, the J gene TRBJ1-2; 9 nucleotides align to TRBD1. Germline V lookup: CDR1 KGHSH, CDR2 LQKENI. J was trimmed by 4 bases and V by 2 bases; bases with no gene match: 5. This CDR3 comprises 15 residues. The CDR3 sequence: CASSPDTGGVYGYTF. In DNA, the CDR3 is TGTGCCAGCTCACCAGACACAGGGGGCGTCTATGGCTACACCTTC. Looking up the rest from reference TRBV18 and TRBJ1-2 gives the full variable domain: NAGVMQNPRHLVRRRGQEARLRCSPMKGHSHVYWYRQLPEEGLKFMVYLQKENIIDESGMPKERFSAEFPKEGPSILRIQQVVRGDSAAYFCASSPDTGGVYGYTFGSGTRLTVV.

The chain is built from TRBV7-9 and TRBJ1-1; D gene ambiguous. This CDR3 is built from 11 residues. Deletions cut 2 bases from V and 7 bases from J, with 5 bases between. Germline CDR1 and CDR2: SEHNR and FQNEAQ (reference sequence). The CDR3 sequence is CASSLLGEAFF. The CDR3 DNA is TGTGCCAGCAGCTTATTAGGTGAAGCTTTCTTT. Full variable domain (remainder filled in from reference TRBV7-9 and TRBJ1-1): DTGVSQNPRHKITKRGQNVTFRCDPISEHNRLYWYRQTLGQGPEFLTYFQNEAQLEKSRLLSDRFSAERPKGSFSTLEIQRTEQGDSAMYLCASSLLGEAFFGQGTRLTVV.

The rearrangement links TRBV6-1 to TRBJ1-4; D perhaps matches TRBD1 (6 bases). V lost 1 base and J lost 8, with 17 bases in between. CDR1 MNHNS and CDR2 SASEGT come from the germline V gene. The CDR3 extends over 16 amino acids. The DNA of the CDR3 is TGTGCCAGCAGTGAAGGAAGGGGGGATAGATGGGAAAAACTGTTTTTT. This sequence encodes CASSEGRGDRWEKLFF.

This sequence joins TRBV5-1 and TRBJ1-6; the match to TRBD1 covers 9 bases. Losses at the gene ends were 4 bases for V and 8 bases for J; bases not matched to a gene: 4. This CDR3 has 14 amino acids. Germline-derived CDR1 and CDR2 are SGHRS and YFSETQ. The CDR3 bases are TGCGCCAGCAGCCTGGACAGGGGAGATTCACCCCTCCACTTT. Its translation is CASSLDRGDSPLHF.

This rearrangement joins TRBV9 to TRBJ1-5, with D tentatively TRBD1 (6 bases). Between the trimmed V and J ends, which lost 3 bases and 4 bases, there was a span of 11 bases. Germline CDR1 SGDLS, CDR2 YYNGEE. This CDR3 is 14 amino acids long. CDR3 residues: CASSAGQSNQPQHF. CDR3 nucleotide sequence: TGTGCCAGCAGCGCCGGACAGTCTAATCAGCCCCAGCATTTT.

The chain carries TRBV6-1 and TRBJ1-2, with a tentative D call TRBD1 (5 bases). The germline V gene has CDR1 MNHNS and CDR2 SASEGT. This CDR3 is built from 13 residues. V lost 2 bases and J lost 7, with 11 bases in between. Written as DNA, the CDR3 is TGTGCCAGCAGTGAATGGGGACTGGGTGGCTACACCTTC. Protein: CASSEWGLGGYTF.

This chain connects TRBV19 to TRBJ1-1; D remains ambiguous. CDR3 size: 14 residues. V was cut by 5 bases and J by 4 bases, with 14 bases left in between. From germline, CDR1 is LNHDA and CDR2 SQIVND (reference sequence). The CDR3 spells CASSFLHRGTEAFF. The CDR3 nucleotides read TGTGCCAGTAGTTTCCTACACCGGGGCACTGAAGCTTTCTTT.

There are a few counts of this clone. Written as DNA, the CDR3 is TGTGCCAGCAGTTACTCCCGGACAGGGGGTAAGGAGACCCAGTACTTC. This encodes CASSYSRTGGKETQYF. The genes are TRBV6-6 and TRBJ2-5, with 10 bases identical to TRBD1. CDR3 length: 16 amino acids. CDR1 MNHNY and CDR2 SVGAGI come from the germline V gene (reference sequence). V shed 0 bases and J 5 bases; nucleotides not matched to a gene: 6.

The V call is TRBV5-4, the J call TRBJ2-5, with D hard to call. This CDR3 comprises 13 residues. The V gene's germline CDR1 is SGHNT and CDR2 YYREEE (reference sequence). Between the trimmed V and J ends, which lost 0 bases and 5 bases, there was a span of 8 bases. The CDR3 nucleotides read TGTGCCAGCAGCTTGGGGGGAATGGAGACCCAGTACTTC. Translation: CASSLGGMETQYF.